This entry is about one T cell receptor (beta chain). The sample originates from a study of blood T cell repertoires in COVID-19. Looking at the study overall: The samples span acute and convalescent COVID-19 from the United States, Italy and Spain.

The cohort comprised adults aged about 18 to 89 years residing in around 25 US areas. Participants were placed into cohorts based on the clinical history they reported. Unmatched junction bases numbered 10, after V lost 9 bases and J lost 2 bases. This CDR3 is 14 amino acids long. Germline loops: CDR1 MRHNA, CDR2 SNTAGT. Original data processing: Nucleated cell counts were estimated from reference gene primer amplification. Generated by immunoSEQ multiplex PCR, the TCRdb table keeps only in-frame clones and is missing some. V and J calls and clone size are copied from that table; D and trimming were computed from the DNA. This sample has approximately 140,000 clones, with around 88% found just once.

The sample consisted of PBMCs or T cells enriched from blood (not recorded which). The chain is built from TRBV6-4 and TRBJ2-7, with 7 bases matching TRBD1. This sequence originates from a woman aged 50 to 60 who had recovered from COVID-19. CDR3 coding DNA: TGTGCCAGAAATTTGGGACAGAGCCCCTACGAGCAGTACTTC. It codes for CARNLGQSPYEQYF.